These 30 T cell receptor beta chains were all obtained from the same sample, sequenced in a study of blood T cell repertoires in COVID-19. The assay was immunoSEQ multiplex PCR, and TCRdb's table has in-frame clones only and misses some. Among 330,000 or so clones listed, about 90% were seen once. The sample consisted of PBMCs or T cells enriched from blood (not recorded which). The receptors were sampled from a young man who had recovered from COVID-19.

Only a few counts were recorded for this clone. V and J are TRBV5-6 and TRBJ1-3, with 9 bases that match TRBD1. CDR3 size: 15 residues. Trimming at V came to 3 bases and at J to 9 bases, leaving 10 bases not matched to a gene. Germline values: CDR1 SGHDT, CDR2 YYEEEE. The CDR3 loop reads CASSSPGQGYGTIYF. The CDR3 coding sequence is TGTGCCAGCAGCTCTCCGGGACAGGGTTATGGCACCATATATTTT.

The J gene is TRBJ1-2, the V gene TRBV5-1, with TRBD1 matching over 11 bases. The V gene end was trimmed by 2 bases and the J gene end by 12 bases; junction bases not matched to a gene: 6. The CDR3 runs 13 residues. Germline V gene data show CDR1 as SGHRS and CDR2 as YFSETQ. CDR3 sequence reads: CASSLPGQGEHTF. The CDR3 coding sequence is TGCGCCAGCAGCTTACCGGGACAGGGGGAGCACACCTTC.

CDR3 nucleotides: TGTGCCAGCAGGGTTAGACAGGGGGCGTTCGACACCGGGGAGCTGTTTTTT. It encodes CASRVRQGAFDTGELFF. The V and J genes are TRBV7-8 and TRBJ2-2, with 10 nucleotides matching TRBD1. This CDR3 is built from 17 residues. J was trimmed by 3 bases and V by 6 bases; bases with no gene match: 10. The germline V gene has CDR1 SGHVS and CDR2 FQNEAQ. Based on the CDR3 plus reference TRBV7-8 and TRBJ2-2, the full variable domain is GAGVSQSPRYKVAKRGQDVALRCDPISGHVSLFWYQQALGQGPEFLTYFQNEAQLDKSGLPSDRFFAERPEGSVSTLKIQRTQQEDSAVYLCASRVRQGAFDTGELFFGEGSRLTVL.

The J gene is TRBJ2-7, the V gene TRBV7-8, with D possibly being TRBD2 (6 bases). V lost 1 base to trimming and J lost 2 bases, with 12 bases between them. This CDR3 spans 15 amino acids. Per the germline V gene, CDR1 is SGHVS and CDR2 is FQNEAQ. CDR3 in amino acids: CASSLVGGGAYEQYF. The CDR3, as DNA: TGTGCCAGCAGCTTAGTGGGGGGTGGTGCCTACGAGCAGTACTTC.

The V gene is TRBV7-9, the J gene TRBJ2-1; D is unclear. Germline CDR1 is SEHNR and CDR2 is FQNEAQ (reference sequence). There are 13 residues in the CDR3. Trimming took 5 bases from V and 9 from J, leaving 14 bases between them. The CDR3 loop reads CASSISLRIEQFF. The CDR3 DNA reads as TGTGCCAGCAGCATAAGTTTGAGAATTGAGCAGTTCTTC.

The J gene is TRBJ1-1, the V gene TRBV27, with a weak D call TRBD1 (5 bases). CDR1 and CDR2 from the germline V gene are MNHEY and SMNVEV (reference sequence). This CDR3 is 15 amino acids long. V was clipped by 2 bases and J by 4 bases, with 14 bases between them. The CDR3 DNA reads TGTGCCAGCAGTTTAGTATACGGAGGGGCCACTGAAGCTTTCTTT. Encoded protein: CASSLVYGGATEAFF.

This clone was seen once. V usage is TRBV2 and J usage is TRBJ1-5; the D gene is possibly TRBD1 (6 bases). CDR1 and CDR2 (germline): SNHLY, FYNNEI. The CDR3 has 15 amino acids. V was pared by 6 bases and J by 0 bases, with 12 bases between. Here the CDR3 DNA reads TGTGCCAGCAGAACAGGGAGCTATAGCAATCAGCCCCAGCATTTT. Amino acids: CASRTGSYSNQPQHF.

J is TRBJ1-5 and V is TRBV7-2; possible D gene TRBD1, 5 bases. The germline CDR1 and CDR2 sequences are SGHTA and FQGNSA. CDR3 length equals 15 residues. The germline V and J ends were trimmed by 3 bases and 1 base, with 10 bases remaining between them. DNA for the CDR3: TGTGCCAGCAGCTTCAACGGGGGAAGCAATCAGCCCCAGCATTTT. Amino acids: CASSFNGGSNQPQHF.

The V gene is TRBV11-1, the J gene TRBJ1-4, with D unclear. There are 12 residues in the CDR3. The V end lost 4 bases, the J end lost 7 bases, and 7 bases lay between the germline ends. Germline CDR1 and CDR2: SGHAT and FQDESV (reference sequence). The CDR3 nucleotides are TGTGCCAGCAGCTCACTCGGTGAAAAACTGTTTTTT. Its protein product is CASSSLGEKLFF.

This clone appeared a single time. The chain links TRBV5-1 to TRBJ2-7; TRBD1 matches at 9 bases. This CDR3 is 15 amino acids long. CDR1 is SGHRS and CDR2 is YFSETQ in the germline V gene. After removal of 4 bases from V and 5 bases from J, the junction contained 10 bases not matched to a gene. The CDR3 loop reads CASSRDRDRAHEQYF. The CDR3 bases are TGCGCCAGCAGCCGCGACCGGGACAGGGCACACGAGCAGTACTTC.

The chain couples TRBV5-1 to TRBJ2-2, with TRBD1 matching 9 bases. The CDR3 contains 15 residues. With 4 bases clipped from V and 6 bases from J, the junction kept 7 bases outside the gene matches. Looked up from germline, CDR1 is SGHRS and CDR2 is YFSETQ. CDR3 coding DNA: TGCGCCAGCAGCAAGGGACAGGGATTGGCCGGGGAGCTGTTTTTT. As protein: CASSKGQGLAGELFF.

The genes are TRBV2 and TRBJ2-5, with TRBD1 matching 7 bases. The V segment lost 3 bases and the J segment 2 bases; nucleotides outside the gene matches: 3. This CDR3 is 14 amino acids long. The germline V gene has CDR1 SNHLY and CDR2 FYNNEI. CDR3 coding DNA: TGTGCCAGCAGTGACGGGGACAGTCAAGAGACCCAGTACTTC. Protein: CASSDGDSQETQYF.

This clone occurred once. The rearrangement joins TRBV5-1 to TRBJ2-7; 7 bases line up with TRBD1. This CDR3 is 14 amino acids long. V was pared by 4 bases and J by 3 bases, with 7 bases of the junction left unmatched. Looked up from germline, CDR1 is SGHRS and CDR2 is YFSETQ. As DNA, the CDR3 is TGCGCCAGCAGCCAAACAGGGGTCTACTACGAGCAGTACTTC. This translates into CASSQTGVYYEQYF.

The chain carries TRBV5-1 and TRBJ1-1; 10 nucleotides align to TRBD1. This CDR3 is built from 16 residues. Per germline, CDR1 SGHRS and CDR2 YFSETQ. Trimming at V came to 4 bases and at J to 5 bases, leaving 11 bases not matched to a gene. CDR3 sequence: CASSILTPGQGTEAFF. The CDR3 DNA sequence: TGCGCCAGCAGCATCTTAACCCCGGGACAGGGGACTGAAGCTTTCTTT.

The CDR3 is CASSAAGGRTTEAFF. DNA for the CDR3: TGTGCCAGCAGCGCCGCCGGGGGTAGAACCACTGAAGCTTTCTTT. V gene TRBV28 combines with J gene TRBJ1-1; D perhaps matches TRBD1 (5 bases). The germline gives CDR1 MDHEN, CDR2 SYDVKM. This CDR3 is built from 15 residues. Trimming took off 6 bases at V and 4 bases at J, with 18 bases between the two ends.

This rearrangement joins TRBV5-1 to TRBJ2-5; TRBD1 agrees at 7 bases. This CDR3 spans 13 amino acids. The germline V gene encodes CDR1 SGHRS and CDR2 YFSETQ. V trimming: 2 bases; J trimming: 5 bases; junction bases outside the gene matches: 3. The CDR3 protein is CASSFDRVETQYF. CDR3 DNA: TGCGCCAGCAGCTTCGACAGGGTTGAGACCCAGTACTTC.

This sequence joins TRBV7-9 and TRBJ1-4; D not resolved. The CDR3 extends over 13 amino acids. Germline CDR1 reads SEHNR; CDR2 reads FQNEAQ (reference sequence). V was clipped by 5 bases and J by 8 bases, with 12 bases between them. The CDR3 here is CASSPLRLEKLFF. The CDR3 DNA follows: TGTGCCAGCAGCCCCCTGCGGTTAGAAAAACTGTTTTTT.

The V call is TRBV20-1, the J call TRBJ1-4; no clear D. The length of the CDR3 is 12 residues. Deletions cut 3 bases from V and 7 bases from J, with 9 bases between. Germline values: CDR1 DFQATT, CDR2 SNEGSKA (reference sequence). CDR3 in amino acids: CSASWRGEKLFF. CDR3 DNA: TGCAGTGCTAGTTGGAGAGGTGAAAAACTGTTTTTT.

This clone has only one observation. V gene TRBV4-1 combines with J gene TRBJ1-5; D is ambiguous. V was pared by 1 base and J by 2 bases, with 6 bases between. The CDR3 contains 14 residues. Germline CDR1 and CDR2: MGHRA and YSYEKL. Here the CDR3 reads CASSQGPGNQPQHF. For the CDR3, the DNA is TGCGCCAGCAGCCAAGGCCCAGGCAATCAGCCCCAGCATTTT.

The CDR3 region is CASSQSTLAGDLKNIQYF. The CDR3 DNA sequence: TGCGCCAGCAGTCAATCGACCCTAGCGGGGGACCTTAAAAACATTCAGTACTTC. The genes are TRBV23-1 and TRBJ2-4, with 10 bases matching TRBD2. TRBV23-1 is an ORF; its function is uncertain. With 0 bases clipped from V and 4 bases from J, the junction kept 9 bases outside the gene matches. This CDR3 has 18 amino acids.

The chain links TRBV12-3 or TRBV12-4 to TRBJ1-1, with D uncertain. The V gene lost 6 bases and the J gene lost 2 bases, with 10 bases spanning the gap. This CDR3 is 13 amino acids long. The CDR3 reads CASRYTANTEAFF. In nucleotides, the CDR3 is TGTGCCAGCAGATACACAGCTAACACTGAAGCTTTCTTT.

Remarks on this clone: The sample holds other DNA sequences that translate to the same CDR3. The rearrangement links TRBV24-1 to TRBJ2-7, with 9 positions matching TRBD2. This CDR3 has 13 amino acids. Germline V lookup: CDR1 KGHDR, CDR2 SFDVKD. J lost 4 bases, V lost 9 bases, and 6 bases had no gene match. CDR3 sequence: CATAAGGGYEQYF. CDR3 in DNA: TGTGCCACCGCAGCGGGGGGCGGTTACGAGCAGTACTTC.

The chain recombines TRBV9 with TRBJ2-1, with D possibly being TRBD2 (6 bases). CDR3 length: 19 amino acids. V lost 0 bases and J lost 5, with 24 bases in between. Germline V gives CDR1 SGDLS, CDR2 YYNGEE. The chain's CDR3 is CASSVVPRPGQEGHNEQFF. For the CDR3, the DNA is TGTGCCAGCAGCGTAGTCCCTAGGCCCGGGCAGGAGGGCCACAATGAGCAGTTCTTC.

The rearrangement joins TRBV9 to TRBJ2-3, with a weak D call TRBD1 (6 bases). Germline assignment: CDR1 SGDLS and CDR2 YYNGEE. The V gene lost 4 bases and the J gene lost 2 bases, with 8 bases spanning the gap. The CDR3 covers 13 residues. The CDR3 region is CASSPGATDTQYF. CDR3 DNA sequence: TGTGCCAGCAGCCCAGGGGCCACAGATACGCAGTATTTT.

The rearrangement links TRBV14 to TRBJ1-6; D is uncertain. Germline V gene data show CDR1 as SGHDN and CDR2 as FVKESK. The V and J ends lost 4 bases and 6 bases respectively, with 13 bases between them. The CDR3 consists of 15 residues. The CDR3 here is CASSRYSTVNSPLHF. The CDR3 DNA follows: TGTGCCAGCAGCCGGTACAGTACGGTTAATTCACCCCTCCACTTT.

The chain is built from TRBV23-1 and TRBJ1-3; possibly TRBD1 for D (5 bases). Being an ORF, TRBV23-1 has a function that is uncertain. V lost 3 bases and J 0 bases, leaving 12 bases between the germline ends. The CDR3 has 16 amino acids. CDR3 bases: TGCGCCAGCAGTCAGTACAGGCTGCGCTCTGGAAACACCATATATTTT. Its translation is CASSQYRLRSGNTIYF.

The chain uses TRBV11-3 and TRBJ2-4; a weak D match, TRBD2 (6 bases). CDR3 size: 14 residues. Germline values: CDR1 SGHNT, CDR2 YENEEA. V gave up 3 bases and J gave up 6 bases, with 12 bases separating them. DNA of the CDR3: TGTGCCAGCAGCTTCGGGAGCAAGCCAAACATTCAGTACTTC. It codes for CASSFGSKPNIQYF.

The count of this clone is one. The chain has TRBV19 and TRBJ2-1, with D unresolved. Germline V gene lookup returns CDR1 LNHDA and CDR2 SQIVND (reference sequence). Trimming stripped 3 bases from V and 3 bases from J, with 15 bases between. The CDR3 loop spans 16 amino acids. The CDR3 nucleotides are TGTGCCAGTAGTATTATGAGGTTGACCCTCTACAATGAGCAGTTCTTC. Translation gives CASSIMRLTLYNEQFF.

The V gene is TRBV12-3 or TRBV12-4, the J gene TRBJ2-1; a weak D match, TRBD1 (5 bases). Trimming shortened V by 3 bases and J by 7 bases, and 7 bases separated the two germline ends. The CDR3 consists of 12 residues. This chain's CDR3 is CASSFYRNEQFF. In DNA, the CDR3 is TGTGCCAGCAGTTTTTACAGGAATGAGCAGTTCTTC.

V and J are TRBV19 and TRBJ1-5; 11 bases map to TRBD1. CDR1 and CDR2 (germline): LNHDA, SQIVND (reference sequence). The length of the CDR3 is 15 residues. V lost 10 bases and J lost 5; bases outside the gene matches: 10. CDR3 nucleotide sequence: TGTGCCACCAGGTACCGGGACAGGGGGGATCAGCCCCAGCATTTT. It is translated as CATRYRDRGDQPQHF.